One sample yielded the 16 T cell receptor beta chains listed below, sequenced in a study of metastatic and nonmetastatic thyroid tumors. Until they underwent thyroid surgery, no patient had received any treatment. TCRdb reprocessed the PCR reads using MiXCR. The sample shows about 14,000 clones, about 33% of them seen only once. The sequenced sample was tumor tissue. These receptor sequences come from a female donor with papillary thyroid cancer or a benign thyroid nodule (not recorded which). Some clones in this sample may be carry-over from other donors' samples.

The chain recombines TRBV20-1 with TRBJ2-3; 7 nucleotides agree with TRBD2. Trimming cost V 4 bases and J 2 bases; bases outside gene matches: 6. This CDR3 spans 14 amino acids. Germline-derived CDR1 and CDR2 are DFQATT and SNEGSKA (reference sequence). The CDR3 nucleotides are TGCAGTGCTATTGGCGGGAGTCACACAGATACGCAGTATTTT. Its protein product is CSAIGGSHTDTQYF.

The gene calls are TRBV6-1 and TRBJ1-2; D is ambiguous. Trimming removed 5 bases at V and 1 base at J, with 17 bases between. In germline, CDR1 is MNHNS, CDR2 SASEGT. This CDR3 comprises 16 residues. CDR3 sequence (DNA): TGTGCCAGCAGTCCCCTCCTGGGGTGGGGTAACTATGGCTACACCTTC. It is translated as CASSPLLGWGNYGYTF.

The chain employs TRBV14 and TRBJ2-1; 9 bases align to TRBD1. V lost 4 bases and J lost 9; bases outside the gene matches: 4. The CDR3 length is 13 residues. Germline V gives CDR1 SGHDN, CDR2 FVKESK. Here the CDR3 DNA reads TGTGCCAGCAGCCGGACAGGGGATGCTGAGCAGTTCTTC. This codes for CASSRTGDAEQFF.

The CDR3: CASSLYDSGSPLHF. As DNA, the CDR3 is TGCGCCAGCAGCTTGTACGACAGTGGGTCACCCCTCCACTTT. The V gene is TRBV5-1, the J gene TRBJ1-6; the D gene is possibly TRBD1 (5 bases). V dropped 1 base and J dropped 10 bases, with 12 bases sitting between them. The germline V gene encodes CDR1 SGHRS and CDR2 YFSETQ. The CDR3 spans 14 residues.

This clone occurred once. The V call is TRBV5-1, the J call TRBJ2-3; no clear D. Trimming removed 7 bases from V and 5 bases from J, with 17 bases in between. Germline-derived CDR1 and CDR2 are SGHRS and YFSETQ. There are 14 residues in the CDR3. In DNA form, the CDR3 reads TGCGCCAGCGGGTCCTCCCTAGAGTTAGATACGCAGTATTTT. This encodes CASGSSLELDTQYF.

This clone was seen ten or more times. The chain couples TRBV4-1 to TRBJ2-1; the match to TRBD2 covers 7 bases. The CDR3 extends over 18 amino acids. Germline trimming cut 1 base from V and 6 bases from J; bases unmatched to any gene: 15. Germline V gene lookup returns CDR1 MGHRA and CDR2 YSYEKL. This chain's CDR3 is CASSQAHHFGLVRNEQFF. In nucleotides, the CDR3 is TGCGCCAGCAGCCAAGCCCACCACTTCGGACTAGTTCGCAATGAGCAGTTCTTC.

The chain carries TRBV5-1 and TRBJ1-2; D remains unclear. The CDR3 consists of 13 residues. Trimming stripped 0 bases from V and 4 bases from J, with 7 bases between. CDR1 is SGHRS, CDR2 YFSETQ, per germline. The CDR3 coding sequence is TGCGCCAGCAGCTTGGACATGGTCTATGGCTACACCTTC. It is translated as CASSLDMVYGYTF.

Points on this clone: A much bigger clone sits one base away, suggesting this may be a read error. J is TRBJ2-5 and V is TRBV3-1, with TRBD2 identical over 7 bases. CDR1 and CDR2 (germline): LGHDT, YNNKEL (reference sequence). This CDR3 contains 14 residues. CDR3: CASIQVSGGETQYF. In DNA form, the CDR3 reads TGTGCCAGCATCCAAGTCTCGGGAGGTGAGACCCAGTACTTC.

The chain carries TRBV14 and TRBJ1-2; a weak D match, TRBD1 (6 bases). The germline gives CDR1 SGHDN, CDR2 FVKESK. The CDR3 is 14 residues long. Trimming stripped 1 base from V and 8 bases from J, with 14 bases between. CDR3 sequence: CASSQVAGASGYTF. CDR3 DNA: TGTGCCAGCAGCCAAGTGGCGGGGGCGAGCGGCTACACCTTC.

Relative to its sample, this clone is medium-sized. As DNA, the CDR3 is TGCAGTGCTGTCAAGGACGTGGGCTCCTACAATGAGCAGTTCTTC. This translates into CSAVKDVGSYNEQFF. This sequence joins TRBV20-1 and TRBJ2-1; D gene unclear. The V gene's germline CDR1 is DFQATT and CDR2 SNEGSKA (reference sequence). There are 15 residues in the CDR3. V lost 5 bases and J 0 bases, leaving 14 bases between the germline ends.

This clone has just a few counts. The rearrangement uses TRBV6-1 and TRBJ2-1; D not resolved. This CDR3 spans 14 amino acids. Germline values: CDR1 MNHNS, CDR2 SASEGT. The V gene lost 5 bases and the J gene lost 7 bases, with 15 bases spanning the gap. CDR3 region: CASSSWSLNNEQFF. In nucleotides, the CDR3 is TGTGCCAGCAGTAGCTGGAGTTTGAATAATGAGCAGTTCTTC.

This clone has a count of ten or more. The gene calls are TRBV28 and TRBJ2-1; D gene uncertain. The V gene's germline CDR1 is MDHEN and CDR2 SYDVKM. The V end was cut by 10 bases, the J end by 7 bases, with 17 bases between. The CDR3 totals 13 residues. CDR3 region: CATRWATLNEQFF. CDR3 bases: TGTGCCACCCGATGGGCTACCCTAAATGAGCAGTTCTTC.

The sample holds a few counts of this clone. A read error may account for a junction end that differs from germline. The J gene is TRBJ1-2, the V gene TRBV12-3 or TRBV12-4; weak D call: TRBD1 (6 bases). The CDR3 covers 16 residues. CDR3 loop: CAGSPSWRQAGRGYTF. In nucleotides, the CDR3 is TGTGCCGGCAGTCCCTCCTGGCGACAGGCTGGGAGGGGCTACACCTTC.

Remarks on this clone: A much more abundant neighbour one base away suggests this may be a read error. The J gene is TRBJ2-5, the V gene TRBV3-1, with 7 bases fitting TRBD2. CDR1 LGHDT and CDR2 YNNKEL come from the germline V gene (reference sequence). The CDR3 totals 14 residues. The CDR3 sequence: CASTQVSGGETQYF. CDR3 DNA sequence: TGTGCCAGCACCCAAGTCTCGGGAGGTGAGACCCAGTACTTC.

For this clone: This CDR3 is missing its conserved last phenylalanine or tryptophan, likely due to a read error. V usage is TRBV5-1 and J usage is TRBJ2-3; D is undetermined. Trimming shortened V by 0 bases and J by 3 bases, and 11 bases separated the two germline ends. The CDR3 loop spans 15 amino acids. The germline CDR1 and CDR2 sequences are SGHRS and YFSETQ. The CDR3, as DNA: TGCGCCAGCAGCTTGGCGCATGTTGTGACAGATACGCAGTATTCT. Its translation: CASSLAHVVTDTQYS.

The CDR3 region is CASSQEDRSSYEQYF. For the CDR3, the DNA is TGCGCCAGCAGCCAAGAAGATAGGAGCTCCTACGAGCAGTACTTC. V and J are TRBV4-1 and TRBJ2-7; D gene ambiguous. Germline V gives CDR1 MGHRA, CDR2 YSYEKL. V was trimmed by 0 bases and J by 0 bases, leaving 9 bases between them. This CDR3 comprises 15 residues.